The source of this T cell receptor beta chain is a study of T cells in Graves' hyperthyroidism and ophthalmopathy. Amplification targeted TCR beta CDR3 regions from RNA transcripts. HTBI primers were used for first-round RT-PCR of the TCR CDR3. Via MiXCR, TCRdb re-called the multiplex PCR reads, giving one row per CDR3 protein. Here the sample spans around 440,000 distinct CDR3 sequences, around a sixth being singletons. V dropped 2 bases and J dropped 0 bases, with 13 bases sitting between them. The CDR3 runs to 16 residues. Germline CDR1 and CDR2: KGHDR and SFDVKD. The receptor was derived from a young woman with Graves' hyperthyroidism. Sequencing was carried out using blood. This chain joins TRBV24-1 and TRBJ2-7; D may be TRBD2 (5 bases). CDR3 sequence reads: CATSDSDGKSSYEQYF. The CDR3 DNA reads TGTGCCACCAGTGATTCAGACGGGAAGAGCTCCTACGAGCAGTACTTC.